One and the same sample provided the 15 T cell receptor beta chains below, sequenced in a study of blood T cell repertoires in COVID-19. TCRdb keeps only in-frame clones here, not all; method: immunoSEQ multiplex PCR. The table has approximately 190,000 clones, 84% seen once; the top ten hold 6% to 8%. What was sequenced was PBMCs or T cells enriched from blood (not recorded which). The source of these receptors is a man in his forties who had recovered from COVID-19.

The chain recombines TRBV3-1 (or the pseudogene TRBV3-2) with TRBJ1-1; perhaps TRBD1 as D (6 bases). The CDR3 is 16 amino acids. Germline V gives CDR1 LGHDT, CDR2 YNNKEL (reference sequence). V was trimmed by 0 bases and J by 0 bases, leaving 11 bases between them. CDR3 sequence reads: CASSQEATGMNTEAFF. DNA of the CDR3: TGTGCCAGCAGCCAAGAGGCCACAGGGATGAACACTGAAGCTTTCTTT.

The chain carries TRBV4-1 and TRBJ1-4; a possible D gene is TRBD1 (6 bases). Germline CDR1 is MGHRA and CDR2 is YSYEKL. V dropped 1 base and J dropped 8 bases, with 20 bases sitting between them. The CDR3 is 17 amino acids. CDR3 bases: TGCGCCAGCAGCCAAGTCGTTCCTTTACAGGGAGTAGAAAAACTGTTTTTT. This translates into CASSQVVPLQGVEKLFF.

The chain recombines TRBV18 with TRBJ1-5; D ambiguous. There are 14 residues in the CDR3. The germline gives CDR1 KGHSH, CDR2 LQKENI. Trimming removed 2 bases from V and 7 bases from J, with 12 bases in between. The CDR3 sequence: CASSPDGLVQPQHF. CDR3 coding DNA: TGTGCCAGCTCACCAGACGGACTTGTACAGCCCCAGCATTTT.

The CDR3 DNA reads TGTGCCAGCAGTGATTTGACAGGTGGTGGCTACACCTTC. It translates to CASSDLTGGGYTF. The chain links TRBV6-1 to TRBJ1-2; tentatively, D is TRBD1 (6 bases). This CDR3 contains 13 residues. Germline-derived CDR1 and CDR2 are MNHNS and SASEGT. V lost 3 bases and J lost 7, with 12 bases in between.

The gene calls are TRBV6-5 and TRBJ1-3; D remains unclear. Per germline, CDR1 MNHEY and CDR2 SVGAGI. The CDR3 has 13 residues. V lost 4 bases to trimming and J lost 0 bases, with 4 bases between them. CDR3 in DNA: TGTGCCAGCAGTTCCCGCTCTGGAAACACCATATATTTT. The encoded protein is CASSSRSGNTIYF.

The chain uses TRBV30 and TRBJ2-1; D possibly corresponds to TRBD2 (6 bases). The ends were cut back, 5 bases at V and 0 bases at J, with 17 bases in the middle. The CDR3 extends over 16 amino acids. Germline V lookup: CDR1 GTSNPN, CDR2 SVGIG (reference sequence). The CDR3 nucleotides read TGTGCCTGGGCGGGATTAACTGAGAGCTCCTACAATGAGCAGTTCTTC. Amino acid sequence: CAWAGLTESSYNEQFF.

This sequence joins TRBV9 and TRBJ2-3; TRBD2 aligns across 14 bases. With 3 bases clipped from V and 5 bases from J, the junction kept 8 bases outside the gene matches. The CDR3 has 17 amino acids. CDR1 is SGDLS, CDR2 YYNGEE, per germline. Here the CDR3 DNA reads TGTGCCAGCAGCGCGGGACTAGCGGGGGCCAGGGGAGATACGCAGTATTTT. Translating gives CASSAGLAGARGDTQYF.

The chain recombines TRBV4-3 with TRBJ2-5; D perhaps matches TRBD2 (5 bases). The CDR3 loop spans 15 amino acids. The V gene's germline CDR1 is LGHNA and CDR2 YSLEER. Trimming shortened V by 0 bases and J by 7 bases, and 15 bases separated the two germline ends. The CDR3 here is CASSQDPASRGTQYF. The CDR3 region has the DNA TGCGCCAGCAGCCAAGATCCGGCTAGCAGAGGGACCCAGTACTTC.

This chain joins TRBV6-5 and TRBJ1-1, with 8 bases fitting TRBD1. The CDR3 runs to 13 residues. CDR1 is MNHEY and CDR2 is SVGAGI in the germline V gene. J was trimmed by 5 bases and V by 7 bases; bases with no gene match: 6. As DNA, the CDR3 is TGTGCCAGCATTGGACAGGGCGGGACTGAAGCTTTCTTT. Encoded protein: CASIGQGGTEAFF.

The chain couples TRBV29-1 to TRBJ1-6, with D possibly being TRBD1 (5 bases). The CDR3 totals 13 residues. Germline-derived CDR1 and CDR2 are SQVTM and ANQGSEA. V lost 4 bases and J lost 9, with 13 bases in between. The CDR3 DNA sequence: TGCAGCGTTGGGGGCAGGGAAGGTTCACCCCTCCACTTT. This sequence encodes CSVGGREGSPLHF.

The J gene is TRBJ2-7, the V gene TRBV7-8, with 7 positions matching TRBD2. CDR1 SGHVS and CDR2 FQNEAQ come from the germline V gene. This CDR3 is built from 13 residues. Losses at the gene ends were 6 bases for V and 3 bases for J; bases not matched to a gene: 5. The CDR3 spells CASRSAGVYEQYF. CDR3 sequence (DNA): TGTGCCAGCAGATCGGCGGGGGTCTACGAGCAGTACTTC.

The rearrangement uses TRBV5-6 and TRBJ1-2, with D unclear. CDR1 is SGHDT and CDR2 is YYEEEE in the germline V gene. Trimming removed 1 base from V and 8 bases from J, with 9 bases in between. CDR3 length: 12 amino acids. The CDR3 nucleotides are TGTGCCAGCAGCTTGTCCCATGGCGGCTACACCTTC. It specifies CASSLSHGGYTF. The whole variable domain, filled in from reference TRBV5-6 and TRBJ1-2, reads DAGVTQSPTHLIKTRGQQVTLRCSPKSGHDTVSWYQQALGQGPQFIFQYYEEEERQRGNFPDRFSGHQFPNYSSELNVNALLLGDSALYLCASSLSHGGYTFGSGTRLTVV.

The V gene is TRBV5-8, the J gene TRBJ1-1; possibly TRBD1 for D (5 bases). Trimming pared 1 base from V and 4 bases from J, leaving 14 bases between. The CDR3 totals 15 residues. Germline V lookup: CDR1 SGHTS, CDR2 YDEGEE. The CDR3 sequence is CASSLTSWGGTEAFF. CDR3 DNA: TGTGCCAGCAGCTTGACGTCCTGGGGGGGCACTGAAGCTTTCTTT.

The chain joins TRBV10-3 to TRBJ2-3, with 8 positions matching TRBD1. The CDR3 runs to 12 residues. Germline CDR1 and CDR2: ENHRY and SYGVKD. J lost 1 base, V lost 11 bases, and 2 bases had no gene match. The CDR3 bases are TGTGCCGTGGGACAGGGCACAGATACGCAGTATTTT. Translating it yields CAVGQGTDTQYF.

This sequence joins TRBV24-1 and TRBJ1-5, with 9 bases matching TRBD1. Trimming cost V 4 bases and J 5 bases; bases outside gene matches: 8. Germline values: CDR1 KGHDR, CDR2 SFDVKD. This CDR3 comprises 16 residues. The DNA for the CDR3 is TGTGCCACCAGTGACCCCGGGACAGGGAAGGATCAGCCCCAGCATTTT. This sequence encodes CATSDPGTGKDQPQHF.